This T cell receptor beta chain was identified in a study of blood T cell repertoires in COVID-19. Study in general: COVID-19 samples from acute and convalescent phases originated in the United States, Italy and Spain. PBMCs, B-cell-depleted T cells, or T cells were the source of the cDNA or gDNA that made up the material.

Germline CDR1 SEHNR, CDR2 FQNEAQ (reference sequence). This CDR3 spans 17 amino acids. Trimming pared 1 base from V and 0 bases from J, leaving 13 bases between. In the source study's methods: Amplifying reference gene primers gave estimates of nucleated cell counts. Assay used: immunoSEQ multiplex PCR; TCRdb lists only in-frame clones, some missing. D and trimming come from the DNA, and the V and J calls and clone size come from that table. The sample carries about 79,000 clones, 75% to 90% recorded once. This sequence originates from a man between 65 and 80 years old with active or convalescent COVID-19. This chain uses TRBV7-9 with TRBJ2-1, with unresolved D. Sequencing input: peripheral blood. Here the CDR3 DNA reads TGTGCCAGCAGCTTAGTAACAGCCTCCGACTCCTACAATGAGCAGTTCTTC. Its protein is CASSLVTASDSYNEQFF.